This T cell receptor (beta chain) was obtained from a study of blood T cell repertoires in COVID-19. Overall study: T cells, B-cell-depleted T cells, or PBMCs provided the cDNA or gDNA that served as material.

Under the authors' procedure: Amplification from reference gene primers served as the basis for estimated nucleated cell counts. The protocol was immunoSEQ multiplex PCR, while the TCRdb copy is restricted to in-frame clones and leaves out a portion. For V, J and clone size, that table is used; D and trimming come from the DNA. Here the sample spans about 260,000 clones, 70% to 90% being singletons. The V end lost 5 bases, the J end lost 9 bases, and 11 bases lay between the germline ends. The CDR3 has 13 residues. This chain links TRBV12-3 or TRBV12-4 with TRBJ1-6; D may be TRBD1 (6 bases). The source material was peripheral blood. This receptor was taken from a woman aged 35 to 49 with acute or convalescent COVID-19. Here the CDR3 DNA reads TGTGCCAGCAGTCCCCCGACAGGTTCACCCCTCCACTTT. Protein product: CASSPPTGSPLHF.